The next 4 T cell receptor beta chains were all read from a single sample in a study of tumor and adjacent non-tumor tissue in lung cancer (dated by TCRdb to 2016 to 2019). RNA was extracted from bulk unsorted tissue and checked for quality with a NanoDrop ND-1000 and an Agilent 2100. The normal lung samples consisted of distant non-tumor tissue collected more than 3 cm from the tumor edge. Receptor amplification or capture employed multiplex PCR. TCRdb records Illumina HiSeq 2500 as the sequencer. TCRbeta libraries were built by three rounds of nested PCR using primers (Table S4), following protocols modified from ARM-PCR. The raw public data were reprocessed by TCRdb itself: fastp quality trimming at Q25, MiXCR clonotype calling, in-frame beta chains only. Each record represents a unique CDR3 protein, reported with the most common genes and DNA among its rows. This sample gives under 95,000 distinct CDR3 sequences in total; approximately 80% of them show up just once. The top ten constitute about 54% of the sample.

The sample comprised distant non-tumor lung tissue. These receptors came from a man aged 60 to 75 with non-small cell lung cancer.

Remarks on this clonotype: A much larger clone differs from this one at a single base, so this may be a read error. CDR3 DNA sequence: TGTGCCAGCAGTGTAGCGGGGGGGGGCACCGGGGAGCTGTTATTT. Translation gives CASSVAGGGTGELLF. The rearrangement joins TRBV6-1 to TRBJ2-2; TRBD2 matches 11 bases. The CDR3 has 15 amino acids. The V gene's germline CDR1 is MNHNS and CDR2 SASEGT.

To note about this clonotype: Just one base apart from a much larger clone, this may be a read error. The chain uses TRBV28 and TRBJ2-5; D could derive from TRBD1 or TRBD2 (5 bases each). The V gene's germline CDR1 is MDHEN and CDR2 SYDVKM. The CDR3 runs to 13 residues. The CDR3 spells CTSSPVGRQTQYF. The CDR3 bases are TGTACCAGCAGTCCGGTGGGACGGCAGACCCAGTACTTC.

About this clonotype itself: This may arise from a read error, as a much more abundant clone is one base away. V is TRBV11-2 and J is TRBJ2-2; TRBD2 matches at 9 bases. Germline values: CDR1 SGHAT, CDR2 FQNNGV. The CDR3 consists of 17 residues. V dropped 1 base and J dropped 2; count of bases not matched to a gene: 5. This chain's CDR3 is CASSLGTSAHNTGELFF. CDR3 nucleotides: TGTGCCAGCAGCTTAGGGACTAGCGCCCACAACACCGGGGAGCTGTTTTTT.

With regard to this clonotype: A much larger clone differs from this one at a single base, so this may be a read error. The chain is built from TRBV20-1 and TRBJ2-5, with unresolved D. The V end lost 5 bases, the J end lost 10 bases, and 17 bases lay between the germline ends. Germline V gene data show CDR1 as DFQATT and CDR2 as SNEGSKA (reference sequence). This CDR3 comprises 12 residues. This CDR3 reads CSALLRPKVQYF. The DNA for the CDR3 is TGCAGTGCTTTACTCCGGCCTAAGGTCCAGTACTTC.